Detailed here is one T cell receptor beta chain. Its specificity is unknown. This sample is drawn from a study of T cells in Graves' hyperthyroidism and ophthalmopathy. Study-wide background: The blood sample was taken at first diagnosis, before treatment began. General study points: The blood repertoire included most of the expanded thyroid clonotypes above 0.001. Model predictions of ophthalmopathy came a median approximately seven months before onset.

TCR beta CDR3 region amplification was performed from RNA transcripts. A set of HTBI primers served as the primers for a first-round RT-PCR of the TCR CDR3. MiXCR, applied by TCRdb to the multiplex PCR reads, yields one record per CDR3 protein. Seen here are about 210,000 distinct CDR3 sequences, under 20% observed once, and the top ten hold approximately 50%. Patients showing uncontrolled infection, other autoimmune disease, pregnancy or lactation were ineligible. Sequences were obtained from blood. The receptor's source is a man aged 45-65 years with Graves' hyperthyroidism.

The CDR3 sequence: CASRGTSGPCEQYF. CDR3 in DNA: TGTGCCAGTAGGGGGACTAGCGGTCCATGCGAGCAGTACTTC. The chain combines TRBV19 with TRBJ2-7; 11 nucleotides line up with TRBD2. The V gene end was trimmed by 6 bases and the J gene end by 6 bases; junction bases not matched to a gene: 7. There are 14 residues in the CDR3. Germline V gene lookup returns CDR1 LNHDA and CDR2 SQIVND (reference sequence).